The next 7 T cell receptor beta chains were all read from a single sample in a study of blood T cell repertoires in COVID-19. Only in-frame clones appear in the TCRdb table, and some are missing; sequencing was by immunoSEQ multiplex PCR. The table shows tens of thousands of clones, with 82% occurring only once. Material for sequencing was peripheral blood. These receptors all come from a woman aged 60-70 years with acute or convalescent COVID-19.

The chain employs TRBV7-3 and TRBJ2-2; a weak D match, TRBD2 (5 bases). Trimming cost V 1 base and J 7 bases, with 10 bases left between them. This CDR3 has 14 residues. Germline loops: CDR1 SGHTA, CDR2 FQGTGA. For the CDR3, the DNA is TGTGCCAGCAGCTTAAGCCTAGCCTTCGGGGAGCTGTTTTTT. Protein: CASSLSLAFGELFF.

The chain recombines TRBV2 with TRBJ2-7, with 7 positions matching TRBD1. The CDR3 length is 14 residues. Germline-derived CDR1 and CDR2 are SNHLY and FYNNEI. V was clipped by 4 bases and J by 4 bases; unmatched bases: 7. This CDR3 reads CASSAMTGTYEQYF. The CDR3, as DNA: TGTGCCAGCAGTGCCATGACAGGGACGTACGAGCAGTACTTC.

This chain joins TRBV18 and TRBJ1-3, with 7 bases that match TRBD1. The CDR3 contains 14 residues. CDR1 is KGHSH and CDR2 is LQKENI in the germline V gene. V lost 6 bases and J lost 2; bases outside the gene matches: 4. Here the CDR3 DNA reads TGTGCCAGCTCCTCAGGGGGAACTGGAAACACCATATATTTT. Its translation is CASSSGGTGNTIYF.

The CDR3: CASSPSTGRMTEAFF. The CDR3 DNA is TGTGCCAGCAGTCCATCGACAGGAAGGATGACTGAAGCTTTCTTT. The rearrangement links TRBV6-5 to TRBJ1-1, with D perhaps matching TRBD1 (6 bases). This CDR3 is 15 amino acids long. Trimming stripped 5 bases from V and 5 bases from J, with 18 bases between. Germline V gives CDR1 MNHEY, CDR2 SVGAGI.

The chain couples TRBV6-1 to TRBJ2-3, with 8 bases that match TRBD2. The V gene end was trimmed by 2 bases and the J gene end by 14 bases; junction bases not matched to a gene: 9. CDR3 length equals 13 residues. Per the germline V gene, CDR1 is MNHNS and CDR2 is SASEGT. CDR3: CASSETGGTPRYF. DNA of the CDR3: TGTGCCAGCAGTGAAACGGGGGGGACTCCACGGTATTTT.

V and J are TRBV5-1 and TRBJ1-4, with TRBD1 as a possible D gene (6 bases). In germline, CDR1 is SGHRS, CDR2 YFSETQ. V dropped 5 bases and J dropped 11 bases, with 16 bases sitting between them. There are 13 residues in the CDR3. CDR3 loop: CASSDGQTDKLFF. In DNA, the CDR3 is TGCGCCAGCAGTGATGGACAGACCGACAAACTGTTTTTT. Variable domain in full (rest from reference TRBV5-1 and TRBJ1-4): KAGVTQTPRYLIKTRGQQVTLSCSPISGHRSVSWYQQTPGQGLQFLFEYFSETQRNKGNFPGRFSGRQFSNSRSEMNVSTLELGDSALYLCASSDGQTDKLFFGSGTQLSVL.

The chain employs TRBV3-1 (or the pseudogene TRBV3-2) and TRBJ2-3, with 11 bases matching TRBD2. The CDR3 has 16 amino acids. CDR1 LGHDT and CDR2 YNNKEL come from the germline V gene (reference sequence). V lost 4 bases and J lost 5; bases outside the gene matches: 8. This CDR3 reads CASSPIAGGQVDTQYF. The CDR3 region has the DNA TGTGCCAGCAGCCCCATAGCGGGGGGGCAGGTAGATACGCAGTATTTT.